These T cell receptor beta chains were read from a single sample in a study of T cell changes during pregnancy in multiple sclerosis. The assay was immunoSEQ multiplex PCR, and TCRdb's table has in-frame clones only and misses some. Of tens of thousands of clones detected, approximately 91% appear once; the ten largest clones hold 3% to 3.5%. The specimen comprised peripheral blood, sampled before pregnancy. The receptors here all came from a female donor with multiple sclerosis, enrolled in a pregnancy study. The CDR3 runs from the conserved cysteine through the conserved F or W. The D gene is left open where the match is weak. Clone size is stated in some rows and not others, as once, few, many or a class when expanded.

j_gene: TRBJ2-7
d_gene: TRBD2
v_gene: TRBV11-3
abundance: NA
CDR3aa: CASSSSGSPYEQYF

j_gene: TRBJ2-5
d_gene: NA
v_gene: TRBV7-2
abundance: NA
CDR3aa: CASSFSGLTGETQYF

j_gene: TRBJ2-3
d_gene: NA
v_gene: TRBV18
abundance: once
CDR3aa: CASSPVLSDTQYF

j_gene: TRBJ2-3
d_gene: NA
v_gene: TRBV14
abundance: NA
CDR3aa: CASSQGGLRGSDTQYF

j_gene: TRBJ1-1
d_gene: NA
v_gene: TRBV5-1
abundance: NA
CDR3aa: CASRIGAVGNTEAFF

j_gene: TRBJ2-5
d_gene: NA
v_gene: TRBV6-1
abundance: NA
CDR3aa: CAGSRVMVETQYF

j_gene: TRBJ1-2
d_gene: TRBD1
v_gene: TRBV29-1
abundance: NA
CDR3aa: CSVGTGDGYTF

j_gene: TRBJ1-3
d_gene: TRBD1
v_gene: TRBV6-6
abundance: few
CDR3aa: CASILAGGDGNTIYF

j_gene: TRBJ1-4
d_gene: NA
v_gene: TRBV19
abundance: NA
CDR3aa: CASTRSVPTNEKLFF

j_gene: TRBJ2-2
d_gene: NA
v_gene: TRBV29-1
abundance: NA
CDR3aa: CSVVGTLNTGELFF

j_gene: TRBJ2-7
d_gene: TRBD1
v_gene: TRBV2
abundance: NA
CDR3aa: CASSERRQGVEQYF

j_gene: TRBJ2-1
d_gene: NA
v_gene: TRBV30
abundance: NA
CDR3aa: CAWSVGSTSEQFF

j_gene: TRBJ1-1
d_gene: NA
v_gene: TRBV30
abundance: few
CDR3aa: CAWTGLNTEAFF

j_gene: TRBJ1-3
d_gene: TRBD1
v_gene: TRBV9
abundance: NA
CDR3aa: CASSAATGGLGNTIYF

j_gene: TRBJ1-1
d_gene: NA
v_gene: TRBV5-1
abundance: NA
CDR3aa: CASSLDRGMNTEAFF

j_gene: TRBJ2-5
d_gene: NA
v_gene: TRBV6-6
abundance: NA
CDR3aa: CASSYSGQGGETQYF

j_gene: TRBJ1-5
d_gene: TRBD1
v_gene: TRBV5-1
abundance: NA
CDR3aa: CASSPGQNPGYQPQHF

j_gene: TRBJ2-7
d_gene: TRBD2
v_gene: TRBV30
abundance: NA
CDR3aa: CAWSVRQLAGTHEQYF